The clone carrying this T cell receptor (beta chain) was recorded a few times. In the source study's methods: Amplification with reference gene primers provided the estimates of nucleated cell counts. The data were produced by immunoSEQ multiplex PCR, yet TCRdb's version contains in-frame clones alone and is incomplete. V and J calls and clone size follow that table, whereas D and trimming were derived from the DNA. There are around 140,000 clones in the sample; 80% to 90% occur only once, and approximately 6.2% lies in the top ten. The V gene's germline CDR1 is LGHDT and CDR2 YNNKEL (reference sequence). Trimming took 3 bases from V and 0 from J; bases not matched to a gene: 10. The CDR3 length is 17 residues. These data belong to a study of blood T cell repertoires in COVID-19. Background on the study: There were acute and convalescent COVID-19 samples, and they came from the United States, Italy and Spain. The cDNA or gDNA used as material had been derived from T cells, B-cell-depleted T cells, or PBMCs.

The sequencing sample was made of peripheral blood. This TCR came from a man aged 80 or over with acute or convalescent COVID-19. The chain uses TRBV3-1 (or the pseudogene TRBV3-2) and TRBJ1-2, with 7 bases aligning to TRBD1. CDR3 residues: CASSHLTGVTANYGYTF. The CDR3 DNA is TGTGCCAGCAGCCACCTAACAGGGGTCACAGCTAACTATGGCTACACCTTC.